The 10 T cell receptor beta chains listed next were all sequenced from one sample in a study of blood T cell repertoires in COVID-19. Profiling relied on immunoSEQ multiplex PCR, and the TCRdb table lists in-frame clones only, not all of them. The repertoire includes 300,000 or so clones, around 90% of them detected once, and approximately 5% sits in the top ten. The sample consisted of PBMCs or T cells enriched from blood (not recorded which). The source of these receptors is a woman younger than 45 who had recovered from COVID-19.

The chain is built from TRBV3-1 (or the pseudogene TRBV3-2) and TRBJ2-5; TRBD2 matches at 7 bases. Looked up from germline, CDR1 is LGHDT and CDR2 is YNNKEL (reference sequence). Trimming at V came to 1 base and at J to 2 bases, leaving 7 bases not matched to a gene. This CDR3 comprises 16 residues. For the CDR3, the DNA is TGTGCCAGCAGCCAAGTTCAGCGGGGCCCGCAAGAGACCCAGTACTTC. Its protein product is CASSQVQRGPQETQYF.

The chain is built from TRBV5-1 and TRBJ1-6; D might be TRBD1 (6 bases). The CDR3 consists of 15 residues. Per germline, CDR1 SGHRS and CDR2 YFSETQ. Trimming stripped 0 bases from V and 8 bases from J, with 12 bases between. The CDR3 region has the DNA TGCGCCAGCAGCTTGGTGGGGGCCGGGGATTCACCCCTCCACTTT. This gives the protein CASSLVGAGDSPLHF.

The genes are TRBV4-2 and TRBJ2-3; 11 bases are a match to TRBD2. The germline gives CDR1 LGHNA, CDR2 YNFKEQ. The CDR3 has 18 residues. With V trimmed by 1 base and J by 3 bases, 9 bases remained unmatched. In DNA, the CDR3 is TGTGCCAGCAGCCAAGGTGCGGGACTAGCGGTTGCGACAGATACGCAGTATTTT. It codes for CASSQGAGLAVATDTQYF.

This clone appeared a single time. The J gene is TRBJ1-4, the V gene TRBV6-5, with D tentatively TRBD1 (6 bases). CDR1 MNHEY and CDR2 SVGAGI come from the germline V gene. There are 13 residues in the CDR3. The germline V and J ends were trimmed by 6 bases and 2 bases, with 7 bases remaining between them. CDR3: CASRRGTNEKLFF. In DNA, the CDR3 is TGTGCCAGCAGAAGGGGGACTAATGAAAAACTGTTTTTT.

V usage is TRBV29-1 and J usage is TRBJ2-3; 13 bases agree with TRBD2. The CDR3 length is 15 residues. V lost 6 bases and J lost 3; bases outside the gene matches: 6. Germline CDR1 and CDR2: SQVTM and ANQGSEA. CDR3 in DNA: TGCAGCGTCGCCGGGACTAGCGGGGTGACAGATACGCAGTATTTT. Amino acids: CSVAGTSGVTDTQYF.

The chain recombines TRBV9 with TRBJ2-1; 11 bases fit TRBD2. V dropped 4 bases and J dropped 10; count of bases not matched to a gene: 13. The CDR3 length is 16 residues. CDR1 is SGDLS and CDR2 is YYNGEE in the germline V gene. The CDR3 DNA is TGTGCCAGCAGCCCCCGGGGTAGCGGGGGGGCTGGGGAGCAGTTCTTC. Its protein is CASSPRGSGGAGEQFF.

The gene calls are TRBV18 and TRBJ1-1; D gene unclear. V lost 3 bases and J 1 base, leaving 6 bases between the germline ends. This CDR3 contains 13 residues. Germline V gene sequence: CDR1 KGHSH, CDR2 LQKENI. CDR3 protein: CASSPAQNTEAFF. CDR3 nucleotides: TGTGCCAGCTCACCGGCCCAGAACACTGAAGCTTTCTTT.

The chain employs TRBV30 and TRBJ1-3; TRBD1 is a possible D gene (5 bases). Trimming pared 2 bases from V and 2 bases from J, leaving 7 bases between. Germline CDR1 and CDR2: GTSNPN and SVGIG (reference sequence). The CDR3 is 13 amino acids. This CDR3 is CAWSPRAGNTIYF. CDR3 sequence (DNA): TGTGCCTGGAGTCCCAGGGCTGGAAACACCATATATTTT.

This clone has a handful of counts. The chain carries TRBV19 and TRBJ1-5; tentatively, D is TRBD1 (5 bases). This CDR3 is built from 16 residues. Per the germline V gene, CDR1 is LNHDA and CDR2 is SQIVND (reference sequence). Trimming cost V 2 bases and J 2 bases, with 13 bases left between them. Here the CDR3 DNA reads TGTGCCAGTAGTATAACGTCTCCCAGGGGCAATCAGCCCCAGCATTTT. This encodes CASSITSPRGNQPQHF.

The chain combines TRBV11-2 with TRBJ2-3; 9 bases agree with TRBD1. Germline trimming cut 3 bases from V and 2 bases from J; bases unmatched to any gene: 6. The CDR3 spans 16 residues. CDR1 and CDR2 from the germline V gene are SGHAT and FQNNGV. The chain's CDR3 is CASSFRTGANTDTQYF. The CDR3 nucleotides read TGTGCCAGCAGCTTTCGGACAGGGGCGAACACAGATACGCAGTATTTT.